The clone carrying this TCR beta chain was counted ten times or more. The data stem from a study of T cells after yellow fever vaccination. Overall study: Libraries from low-cell-number fractions were prepared with the SMART-Seq v4 Ultra Low Input RNA kit.

TCRdb used MiXCR to reprocess the 5' RACE reads, holding one entry per CDR3 protein. Found here are tens of thousands of distinct CDR3 sequences, under 6% of them singletons; the top ten hold about 40%. CDR3 length: 12 amino acids. CDR1 and CDR2 from the germline V gene are SQVTM and ANQGSEA. Trimming shortened V by 6 bases and J by 2 bases, and 11 bases separated the two germline ends. This TCR was sampled from a man younger than 40 who received the YFV17D yellow fever vaccine. Sequenced material: CD8+ T cells sorted from PBMCs, taken 10 days after the yellow fever booster vaccination. V usage is TRBV29-1 and J usage is TRBJ2-7, with D hard to call. CDR3 nucleotide sequence: TGCAGCGTCTCCCCCGGCGCCTACGAGCAGTACTTC. Its protein product is CSVSPGAYEQYF.